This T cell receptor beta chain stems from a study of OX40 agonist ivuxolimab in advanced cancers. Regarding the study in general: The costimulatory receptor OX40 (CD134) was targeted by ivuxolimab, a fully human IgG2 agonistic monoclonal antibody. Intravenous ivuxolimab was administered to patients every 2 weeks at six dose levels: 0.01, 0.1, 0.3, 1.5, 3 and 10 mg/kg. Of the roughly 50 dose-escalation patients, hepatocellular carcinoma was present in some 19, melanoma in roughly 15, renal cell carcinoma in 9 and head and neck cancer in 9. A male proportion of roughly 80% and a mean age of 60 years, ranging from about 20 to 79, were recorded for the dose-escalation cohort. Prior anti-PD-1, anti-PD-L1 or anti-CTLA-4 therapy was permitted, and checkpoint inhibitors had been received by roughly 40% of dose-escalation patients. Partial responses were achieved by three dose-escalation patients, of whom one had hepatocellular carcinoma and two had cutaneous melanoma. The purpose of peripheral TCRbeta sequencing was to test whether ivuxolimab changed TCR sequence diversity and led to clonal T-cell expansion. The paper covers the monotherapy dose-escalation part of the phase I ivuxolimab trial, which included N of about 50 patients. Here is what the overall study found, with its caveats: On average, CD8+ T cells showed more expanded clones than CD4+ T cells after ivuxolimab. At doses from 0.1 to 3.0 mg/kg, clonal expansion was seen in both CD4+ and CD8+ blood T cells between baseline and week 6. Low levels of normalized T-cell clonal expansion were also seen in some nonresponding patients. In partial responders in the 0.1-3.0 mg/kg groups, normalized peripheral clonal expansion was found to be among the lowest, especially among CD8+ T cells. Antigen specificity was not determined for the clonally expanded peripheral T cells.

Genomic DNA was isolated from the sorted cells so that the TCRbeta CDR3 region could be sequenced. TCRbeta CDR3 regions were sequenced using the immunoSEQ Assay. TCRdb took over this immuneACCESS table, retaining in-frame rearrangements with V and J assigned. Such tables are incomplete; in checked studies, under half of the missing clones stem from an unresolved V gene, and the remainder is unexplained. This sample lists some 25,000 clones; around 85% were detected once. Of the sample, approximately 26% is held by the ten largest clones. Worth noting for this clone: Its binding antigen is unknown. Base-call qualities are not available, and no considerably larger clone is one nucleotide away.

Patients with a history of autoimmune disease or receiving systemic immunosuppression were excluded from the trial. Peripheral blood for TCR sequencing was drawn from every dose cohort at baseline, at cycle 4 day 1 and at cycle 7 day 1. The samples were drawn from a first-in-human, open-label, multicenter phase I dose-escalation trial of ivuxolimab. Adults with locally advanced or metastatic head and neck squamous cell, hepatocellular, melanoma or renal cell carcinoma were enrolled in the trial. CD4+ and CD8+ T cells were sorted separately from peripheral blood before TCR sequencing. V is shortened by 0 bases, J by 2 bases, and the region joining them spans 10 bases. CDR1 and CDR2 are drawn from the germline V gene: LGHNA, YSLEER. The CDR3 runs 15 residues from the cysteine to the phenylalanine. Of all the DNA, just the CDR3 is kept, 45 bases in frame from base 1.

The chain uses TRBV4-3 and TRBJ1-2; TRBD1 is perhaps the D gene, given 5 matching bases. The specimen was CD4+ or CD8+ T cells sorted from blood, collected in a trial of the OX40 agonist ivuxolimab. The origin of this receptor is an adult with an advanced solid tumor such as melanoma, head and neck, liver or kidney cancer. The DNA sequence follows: TGCGCCAGCAGCCAAGATCAGGGAGCAAACTATGGCTACACCTTC. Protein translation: CASSQDQGANYGYTF.